The following is a T cell receptor (beta chain) sequence with its context. Antigen unknown. Other DNA sequences in the sample encode the same CDR3. The CDR3 is 13 residues long. V dropped 2 bases and J dropped 2 bases, with 6 bases sitting between them. The germline gives CDR1 KGHSH, CDR2 LQKENI. This sample was included in a study of OX40 agonist ivuxolimab in advanced cancers. Study in general: Ivuxolimab doses were 0.01, 0.1, 0.3, 1.5, 3 or 10 mg/kg every 2 weeks.

General observations from the study: The CD4+ and CD8+ T cells in the blood had expanded clonally by week 6 at 0.1 to 3.0 mg/kg.

The method was immunoSEQ multiplex PCR; TCRdb's version includes in-frame clones alone and lacks a portion of them. In the table there are some 57,000 clones, about 90% of which are singletons. This rearrangement joins TRBV18 to TRBJ2-5; tentatively, D is TRBD1 (6 bases). This sample comprised CD4+ or CD8+ T cells sorted from blood, obtained in a trial of the OX40 agonist ivuxolimab. This clonotype originated in an adult with an advanced solid tumor such as melanoma, head and neck, liver or kidney cancer. The CDR3 loop is CASSPGQQETQYF. CDR3 sequence (DNA): TGTGCCAGCTCACCAGGACAGCAAGAGACCCAGTACTTC.